This record covers a single T cell receptor (beta chain). The antigen remains undetermined. This sample was taken from a study of spatial heterogeneity in lung cancer. Study conclusions and caveats: Compared with follow-up, resection was when ubiquitous expanded tumor TCRs appeared in blood more.

Using its own MiXCR run on the 5' RACE reads, TCRdb lists one record per CDR3 protein. This table has over 50,000 distinct CDR3 sequences, nearly 6.5% appearing once. The time point denotes: sample taken at primary tumor resection. The CDR3 has 16 residues. V shed 5 bases, J shed 5 bases, and the junction held 8 bases outside the gene matches. The chain is built from TRBV12-3 or TRBV12-4 and TRBJ2-1; 11 bases agree with TRBD2. The sequence was obtained from a female donor with early-stage non-small cell lung cancer. The sequencing here drew on PBMCs, taken at surgery. CDR3 residues: CASSPPLAGANNEQFF. The DNA for the CDR3 is TGTGCCAGCAGTCCCCCACTAGCGGGAGCAAACAATGAGCAGTTCTTC.